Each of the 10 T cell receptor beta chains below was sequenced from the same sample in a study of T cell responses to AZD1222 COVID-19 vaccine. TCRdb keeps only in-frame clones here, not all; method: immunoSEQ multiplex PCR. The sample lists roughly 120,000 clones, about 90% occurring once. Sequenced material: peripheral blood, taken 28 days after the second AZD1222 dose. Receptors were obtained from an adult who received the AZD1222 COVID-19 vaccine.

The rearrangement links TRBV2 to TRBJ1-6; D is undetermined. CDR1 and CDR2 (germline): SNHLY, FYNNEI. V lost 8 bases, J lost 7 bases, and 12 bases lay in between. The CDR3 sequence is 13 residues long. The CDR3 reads CASLADGNSPLHF. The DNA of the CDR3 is TGTGCCAGCCTGGCTGATGGGAATTCACCCCTCCACTTT.

The CDR3 sequence is CASSSQTGGQPQHF. The CDR3 DNA reads as TGTGCCAGCAGCTCTCAGACAGGGGGTCAGCCCCAGCATTTT. The chain recombines TRBV3-1 (or the pseudogene TRBV3-2) with TRBJ1-5, with TRBD1 matching 9 bases. The CDR3 runs 14 residues. Germline V CDR1 and CDR2: LGHDT, YNNKEL (reference sequence). Trimming cost V 5 bases and J 6 bases; bases outside gene matches: 5.

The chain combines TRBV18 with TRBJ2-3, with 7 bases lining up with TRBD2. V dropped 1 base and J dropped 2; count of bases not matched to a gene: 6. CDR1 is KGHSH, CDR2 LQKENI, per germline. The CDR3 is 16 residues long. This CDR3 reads CASSPLSGTNTDTQYF. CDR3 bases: TGTGCCAGCTCACCACTATCCGGGACTAACACAGATACGCAGTATTTT.

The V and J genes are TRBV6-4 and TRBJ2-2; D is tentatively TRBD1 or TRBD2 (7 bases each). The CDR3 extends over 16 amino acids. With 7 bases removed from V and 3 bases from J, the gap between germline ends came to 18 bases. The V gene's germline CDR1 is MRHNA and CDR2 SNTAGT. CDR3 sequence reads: CASTEGQGGDTGELFF. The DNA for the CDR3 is TGTGCCAGCACCGAAGGGCAGGGGGGGGACACCGGGGAGCTGTTTTTT.

The CDR3 here is CASNVQGAKTEAFF. The CDR3, as DNA: TGTGCCAGCAACGTACAGGGGGCAAAGACTGAAGCTTTCTTT. J is TRBJ1-1 and V is TRBV11-2, with TRBD1 matching 9 bases. V shed 7 bases and J 5 bases; nucleotides not matched to a gene: 8. The CDR3 has 14 amino acids. Per germline, CDR1 SGHAT and CDR2 FQNNGV.

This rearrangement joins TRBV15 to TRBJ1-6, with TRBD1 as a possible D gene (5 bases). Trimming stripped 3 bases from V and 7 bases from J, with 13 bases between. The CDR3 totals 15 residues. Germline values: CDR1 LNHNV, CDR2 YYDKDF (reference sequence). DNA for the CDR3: TGTGCCACCAGCAGCGGGACTCTAAGGAATTCACCCCTCCACTTT. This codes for CATSSGTLRNSPLHF.

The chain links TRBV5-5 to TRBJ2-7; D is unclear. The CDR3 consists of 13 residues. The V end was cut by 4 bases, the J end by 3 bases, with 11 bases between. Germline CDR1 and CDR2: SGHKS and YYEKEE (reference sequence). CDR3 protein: CASSIGPDYEQYF. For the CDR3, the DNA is TGTGCCAGCAGCATCGGTCCTGACTACGAGCAGTACTTC.

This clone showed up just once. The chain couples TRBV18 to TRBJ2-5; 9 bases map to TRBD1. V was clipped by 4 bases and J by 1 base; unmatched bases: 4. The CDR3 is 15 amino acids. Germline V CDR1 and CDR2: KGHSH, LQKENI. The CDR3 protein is CASSRSGQGQETQYF. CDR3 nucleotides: TGTGCCAGCTCACGGTCGGGACAGGGCCAAGAGACCCAGTACTTC. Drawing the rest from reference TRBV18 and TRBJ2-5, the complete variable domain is NAGVMQNPRHLVRRRGQEARLRCSPMKGHSHVYWYRQLPEEGLKFMVYLQKENIIDESGMPKERFSAEFPKEGPSILRIQQVVRGDSAAYFCASSRSGQGQETQYFGPGTRLLVL.

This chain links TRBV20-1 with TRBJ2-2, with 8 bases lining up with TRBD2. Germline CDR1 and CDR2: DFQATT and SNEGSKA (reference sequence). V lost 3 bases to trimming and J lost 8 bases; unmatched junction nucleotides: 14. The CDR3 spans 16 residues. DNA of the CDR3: TGCAGTGCTAGTACCACGAGCGGGAGCCCTAGGGGGGAGCTGTTTTTT. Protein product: CSASTTSGSPRGELFF.

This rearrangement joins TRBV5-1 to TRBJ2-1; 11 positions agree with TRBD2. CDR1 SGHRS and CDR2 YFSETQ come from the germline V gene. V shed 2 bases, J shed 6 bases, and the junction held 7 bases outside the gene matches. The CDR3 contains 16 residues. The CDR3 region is CASSFDLAGGFNEQFF. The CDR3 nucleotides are TGCGCCAGCAGCTTTGATTTAGCGGGGGGGTTCAATGAGCAGTTCTTC.